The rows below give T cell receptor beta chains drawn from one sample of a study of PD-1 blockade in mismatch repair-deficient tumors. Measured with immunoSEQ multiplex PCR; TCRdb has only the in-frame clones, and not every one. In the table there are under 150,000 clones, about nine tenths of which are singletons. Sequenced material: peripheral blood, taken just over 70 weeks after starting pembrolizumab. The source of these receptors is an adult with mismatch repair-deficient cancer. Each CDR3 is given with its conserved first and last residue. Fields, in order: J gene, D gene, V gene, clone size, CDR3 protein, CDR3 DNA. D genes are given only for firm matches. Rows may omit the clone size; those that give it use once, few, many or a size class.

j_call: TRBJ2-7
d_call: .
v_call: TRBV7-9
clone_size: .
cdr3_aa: CASSTESRGYEQYF
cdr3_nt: TGTGCCAGCAGCACTGAGTCTAGAGGCTACGAGCAGTACTTC

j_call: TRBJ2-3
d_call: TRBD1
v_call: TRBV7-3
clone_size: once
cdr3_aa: CASSPTGGGDTQYF
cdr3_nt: TGTGCCAGCAGCCCGACAGGGGGCGGAGATACGCAGTATTTT

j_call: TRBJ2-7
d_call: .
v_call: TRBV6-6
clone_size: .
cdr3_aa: CASRGGEVTPYEQYF
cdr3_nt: TGTGCCAGCAGGGGGGGCGAGGTAACCCCCTACGAGCAGTACTTC

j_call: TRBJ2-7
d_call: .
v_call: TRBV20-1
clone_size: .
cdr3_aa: CSARWGVEQYF
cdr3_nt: TGCAGTGCTAGATGGGGGGTCGAGCAGTACTTC

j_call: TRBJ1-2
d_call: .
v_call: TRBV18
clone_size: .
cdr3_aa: CASSPTPGGRIYGYTF
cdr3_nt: TGTGCCAGCTCACCAACCCCCGGGGGGCGTATCTATGGCTACACCTTC

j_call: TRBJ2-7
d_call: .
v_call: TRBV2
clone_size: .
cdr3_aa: CASSEVGPSDYEQYF
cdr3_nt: TGTGCCAGCAGTGAAGTTGGACCGAGCGACTACGAGCAGTACTTC

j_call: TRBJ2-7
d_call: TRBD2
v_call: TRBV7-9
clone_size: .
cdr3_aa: CASSGEGRGPSDEQYF
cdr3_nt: TGTGCCAGCAGCGGGGAGGGGCGGGGCCCTTCGGACGAGCAGTACTTC

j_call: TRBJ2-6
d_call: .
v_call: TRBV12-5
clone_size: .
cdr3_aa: CASGRSNFQTAGANVLTF
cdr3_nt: TGTGCTAGTGGGCGTTCCAATTTTCAAACGGCCGGGGCCAACGTCCTGACTTTC

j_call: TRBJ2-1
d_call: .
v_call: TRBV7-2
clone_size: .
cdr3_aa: CASSLAWSGYNEQFF
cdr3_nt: TGTGCCAGCAGCTTAGCGTGGTCAGGCTACAATGAGCAGTTCTTC

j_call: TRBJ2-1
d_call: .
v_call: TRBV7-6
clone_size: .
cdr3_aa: CASSSRDSTFNEQFF
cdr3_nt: TGTGCCAGCAGCTCCCGGGACTCTACATTCAATGAGCAGTTCTTC

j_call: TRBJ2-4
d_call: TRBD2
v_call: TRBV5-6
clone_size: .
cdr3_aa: CASSLGVGLAPKNIQYF
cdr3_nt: TGTGCCAGCAGCTTGGGGGTCGGACTAGCACCCAAAAACATTCAGTACTTC

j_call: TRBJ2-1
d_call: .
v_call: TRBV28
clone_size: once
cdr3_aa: CASSLGRSYNEQFF
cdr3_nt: TGTGCCAGCAGTCTGGGGAGATCCTACAATGAGCAGTTCTTC

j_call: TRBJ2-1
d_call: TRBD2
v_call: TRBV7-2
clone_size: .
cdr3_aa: CASSLVWGLAGLINEQFF
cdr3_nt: TGTGCCAGCAGCTTAGTATGGGGTTTAGCGGGACTTATAAATGAGCAGTTCTTC

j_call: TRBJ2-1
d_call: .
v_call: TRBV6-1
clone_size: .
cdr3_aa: CASRMEGAGEQFF
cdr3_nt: TGTGCCAGCAGAATGGAGGGGGCGGGTGAGCAGTTCTTC

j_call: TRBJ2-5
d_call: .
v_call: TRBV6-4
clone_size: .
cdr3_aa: CASFSLEQETQYF
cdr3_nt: TGTGCCAGCTTCAGTTTAGAACAAGAGACCCAGTACTTC